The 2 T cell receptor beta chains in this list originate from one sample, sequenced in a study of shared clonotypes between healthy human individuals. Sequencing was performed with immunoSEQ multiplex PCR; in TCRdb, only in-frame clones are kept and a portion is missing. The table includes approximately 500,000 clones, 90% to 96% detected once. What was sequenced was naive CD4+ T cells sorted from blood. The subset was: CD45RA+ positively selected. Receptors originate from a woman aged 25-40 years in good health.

The CDR3 reads CASSLAWGNSYEQYF. Written as DNA, the CDR3 is TGTGCCAGCAGCTTAGCCTGGGGCAACTCCTACGAGCAGTACTTC. The chain uses TRBV7-6 and TRBJ2-7; TRBD1 might be the D (5 bases). This CDR3 region has 15 residues. V was trimmed by 0 bases and J by 0 bases, leaving 9 bases between them. Germline V gives CDR1 SGHVS, CDR2 FNYEAQ.

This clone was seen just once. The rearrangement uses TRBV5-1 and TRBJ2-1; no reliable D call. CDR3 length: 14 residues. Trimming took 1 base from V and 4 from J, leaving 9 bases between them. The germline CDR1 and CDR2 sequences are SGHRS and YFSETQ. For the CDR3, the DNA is TGCGCCAGCAGCTTGCCGGCGCGGTACAATGAGCAGTTCTTC. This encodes CASSLPARYNEQFF. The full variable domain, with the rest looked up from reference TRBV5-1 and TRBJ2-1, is KAGVTQTPRYLIKTRGQQVTLSCSPISGHRSVSWYQQTPGQGLQFLFEYFSETQRNKGNFPGRFSGRQFSNSRSEMNVSTLELGDSALYLCASSLPARYNEQFFGPGTRLTVL.